This T cell receptor (beta chain) was captured by sequencing in a study of OX40 agonist ivuxolimab in advanced cancers. About the study: A mean age of about 56 years, range about 20 to 85, was recorded, and roughly 80% were male. Study-level findings and limits: Relatively little clonal expansion, among the lowest observed, appeared in partial responders at 0.1-3.0 mg/kg.

The CDR3 spans 12 residues. V dropped 0 bases and J dropped 7 bases, with 5 bases sitting between them. Per the germline V gene, CDR1 is SGHTS and CDR2 is YDEGEE. Autoimmune disease history or systemic immunosuppression barred patients. At cycle 4 day 1, cycle 7 day 1, and baseline, blood was sampled. Assay used: immunoSEQ multiplex PCR; TCRdb lists only in-frame clones, some missing. Of more than 9,500 clones in the sample, approximately 80% are singletons; the top ten hold over 25%. To note about this clone: The antigen is unknown.

The V and J genes are TRBV5-8 and TRBJ2-1; no definite D call. The specimen was CD4+ or CD8+ T cells sorted from blood, collected in a trial of the OX40 agonist ivuxolimab. The origin of this receptor is an adult with an advanced solid tumor such as melanoma, head and neck, liver or kidney cancer. CDR3 sequence (DNA): TGTGCCAGCAGCTTGGTTATGAATGAGCAGTTCTTC. It yields the protein CASSLVMNEQFF. The full variable domain, completed using reference TRBV5-8 and TRBJ2-1, is EAGVTQSPTHLIKTRGQQATLRCSPISGHTSVYWYQQALGLGLQFLLWYDEGEERNRGNFPPRFSGRQFPNYSSELNVNALELEDSALYLCASSLVMNEQFFGPGTRLTVL.